The 26 T cell receptor beta chains in this list originate from one sample, sequenced in a study of blood T cell repertoires in COVID-19. TCRdb's copy holds only in-frame clones and misses some; the assay was immunoSEQ multiplex PCR. The sample holds under 200,000 clones, 87% seen once. The source material was peripheral blood. The receptors shown here come from a man between 18 and 29 years old with active or convalescent COVID-19.

In nucleotides, the CDR3 is TGTGCCAGCACCGACAGAACCTACGAGCAGTACTTC. Translating it yields CASTDRTYEQYF. The V and J genes are TRBV11-3 and TRBJ2-7, with a tentative D call TRBD1 (5 bases). The CDR3 totals 12 residues. Per the germline V gene, CDR1 is SGHNT and CDR2 is YENEEA. With 7 bases removed from V and 2 bases from J, the gap between germline ends came to 9 bases. Filled out from reference TRBV11-3 and TRBJ2-7, the complete variable domain reads EAGVVQSPRYKIIEKKQPVAFWCNPISGHNTLYWYLQNLGQGPELLIRYENEEAVDDSQLPKDRFSAERLKGVDSTLKIQPAELGDSAVYLCASTDRTYEQYFGPGTRLTVT.

The V call is TRBV5-4, the J call TRBJ2-2; D gene uncertain. The germline V and J ends were trimmed by 3 bases and 0 bases, with 3 bases remaining between them. The length of the CDR3 is 13 residues. Per germline, CDR1 SGHNT and CDR2 YYREEE (reference sequence). CDR3 in amino acids: CASSSANTGELFF. The DNA for the CDR3 is TGTGCCAGCAGCTCTGCGAACACCGGGGAGCTGTTTTTT.

The gene calls are TRBV5-1 and TRBJ2-2; possibly TRBD1 for D (6 bases). CDR3 length equals 16 residues. V shed 1 base and J shed 2 bases, with 12 bases lying between them. Germline assignment: CDR1 SGHRS and CDR2 YFSETQ. The chain's CDR3 is CASSLTGILNTGELFF. CDR3 sequence (DNA): TGCGCCAGCAGCTTGACAGGGATATTAAACACCGGGGAGCTGTTTTTT.

This sequence joins TRBV18 and TRBJ2-3, with 10 bases that match TRBD1. Trimming took 5 bases from V and 12 from J; bases not matched to a gene: 5. Germline V gives CDR1 KGHSH, CDR2 LQKENI. The CDR3 length is 12 residues. The chain's CDR3 is CASSTGTGAQYF. In DNA form, the CDR3 reads TGTGCCAGCTCAACCGGGACAGGGGCTCAGTATTTT.

The chain employs TRBV5-6 and TRBJ2-3; D is unclear. V lost 7 bases and J 4 bases, leaving 13 bases between the germline ends. The CDR3 has 13 residues. Germline CDR1 reads SGHDT; CDR2 reads YYEEEE. In nucleotides, the CDR3 is TGTGCCAGCCGGCCCCAGCGTCCAGATACGCAGTATTTT. Its translation is CASRPQRPDTQYF. The full variable domain, rest sourced from reference TRBV5-6 and TRBJ2-3, is DAGVTQSPTHLIKTRGQQVTLRCSPKSGHDTVSWYQQALGQGPQFIFQYYEEEERQRGNFPDRFSGHQFPNYSSELNVNALLLGDSALYLCASRPQRPDTQYFGPGTRLTVL.

The chain is built from TRBV7-2 and TRBJ1-1; D not certain. The CDR3 is 14 amino acids. Trimming pared 5 bases from V and 1 base from J, leaving 11 bases between. Germline values: CDR1 SGHTA, CDR2 FQGNSA. The CDR3 loop reads CASSLRQENTEAFF. The CDR3 DNA is TGTGCCAGCAGCCTAAGACAAGAGAACACTGAAGCTTTCTTT.

The rearrangement links TRBV29-1 to TRBJ1-2, with a possible D match to TRBD1 (6 bases). The V gene's germline CDR1 is SQVTM and CDR2 ANQGSEA. This CDR3 contains 18 residues. V lost 1 base, J lost 0 bases, and 21 bases lay in between. CDR3 nucleotides: TGCAGCGTTGAAGGGCCCGGACAGCACCTCAAAGCTAACTATGGCTACACCTTC. This translates into CSVEGPGQHLKANYGYTF.

The chain uses TRBV27 and TRBJ2-7; the D gene is possibly TRBD1 (5 bases). Germline V lookup: CDR1 MNHEY, CDR2 SMNVEV (reference sequence). Trimming removed 3 bases at V and 4 bases at J, with 13 bases between. CDR3 length: 14 amino acids. The CDR3 DNA sequence: TGTGCCAGCAGTTTCCGGCAGGGTTTGTACGAGCAGTACTTC. Translating it yields CASSFRQGLYEQYF.

V usage is TRBV6-2 or TRBV6-3 and J usage is TRBJ2-7; a weak D match, TRBD1 (5 bases). This CDR3 region has 11 residues. Per the germline V gene, CDR1 is MNHEY and CDR2 is SVGEGT. The ends were cut back, 2 bases at V and 8 bases at J, with 7 bases in the middle. This chain's CDR3 is CASSYGAKQYF. The CDR3 DNA reads as TGTGCCAGCAGTTACGGGGCAAAGCAGTACTTC.

V is TRBV19 and J is TRBJ1-4, with a possible D match to TRBD1 (5 bases). Trimming removed 2 bases from V and 10 bases from J, with 14 bases in between. The CDR3 runs to 14 residues. Germline CDR1 and CDR2: LNHDA and SQIVND (reference sequence). CDR3 region: CASSILQDPAKLFF. The CDR3 region has the DNA TGTGCCAGTAGTATATTACAGGACCCGGCAAAACTGTTTTTT.

This rearrangement joins TRBV18 to TRBJ1-5, with 8 bases aligning to TRBD1. V shed 6 bases and J 4 bases; nucleotides not matched to a gene: 8. CDR3 length equals 15 residues. Germline loops: CDR1 KGHSH, CDR2 LQKENI. The CDR3 is CASSPDRGPNQPQHF. CDR3 coding DNA: TGTGCCAGCTCCCCCGACAGGGGTCCAAATCAGCCCCAGCATTTT.

This clone was detected a few times. The rearrangement uses TRBV6-5 and TRBJ1-4; TRBD1 aligns across 7 bases. Unmatched junction bases numbered 5, after V lost 2 bases and J lost 5 bases. The germline V gene has CDR1 MNHEY and CDR2 SVGAGI. The CDR3 runs to 15 residues. CDR3: CASSYGDRANEKLFF. CDR3 DNA: TGTGCCAGCAGTTACGGCGACAGGGCCAATGAAAAACTGTTTTTT.

The chain uses TRBV4-1 and TRBJ1-1, with D maybe TRBD1 (5 bases). The CDR3 spans 15 residues. Germline lookup yields CDR1 MGHRA and CDR2 YSYEKL. The V end lost 0 bases, the J end lost 1 base, and 9 bases lay between the germline ends. The CDR3 here is CASSQETERNTEAFF. CDR3 DNA sequence: TGCGCCAGCAGCCAAGAGACAGAGAGGAACACTGAAGCTTTCTTT.

This chain uses TRBV5-6 with TRBJ1-2; the D is unclear. The CDR3 has 14 residues. CDR1 SGHDT and CDR2 YYEEEE come from the germline V gene. V shed 0 bases and J shed 4 bases, with 10 bases lying between them. The CDR3 coding sequence is TGTGCCAGCAGCTTGGGGCCCCAAACCTATGGCTACACCTTC. Encoded protein: CASSLGPQTYGYTF.

This chain connects TRBV6-5 to TRBJ2-7; the D gene is possibly TRBD2 (5 bases). Germline V gene lookup returns CDR1 MNHEY and CDR2 SVGAGI. This CDR3 has 14 residues. Trimming took off 5 bases at V and 7 bases at J, with 18 bases between the two ends. In DNA, the CDR3 is TGTGCCAGCAGTCCCTGGGAGTCCCATGGGGAGCAGTACTTC. Translating it yields CASSPWESHGEQYF.

This clone was seen only a few times. This chain connects TRBV6-5 to TRBJ2-7; possibly TRBD2 for D (5 bases). CDR1 and CDR2 from the germline V gene are MNHEY and SVGAGI. The V and J ends lost 2 bases and 3 bases respectively, with 8 bases between them. CDR3 length equals 13 residues. CDR3 nucleotides: TGTGCCAGCAGTTACCGGGAAGACTACGAGCAGTACTTC. Its protein product is CASSYREDYEQYF.

The V gene is TRBV5-1, the J gene TRBJ2-7, with TRBD2 as a possible D gene (6 bases). CDR1 and CDR2 (germline): SGHRS, YFSETQ. With 0 bases removed from V and 6 bases from J, the gap between germline ends came to 16 bases. This CDR3 is 15 amino acids long. The CDR3 region has the DNA TGCGCCAGCAGCTTGGAGGGTATCGGGAGTGCCGAGCAGTACTTC. Its translation: CASSLEGIGSAEQYF.

This clone appeared a single time. The V gene is TRBV7-9, the J gene TRBJ1-2; D ambiguous. The CDR3 runs to 11 residues. Germline-derived CDR1 and CDR2 are SEHNR and FQNEAQ (reference sequence). V lost 3 bases and J 7 bases, leaving 6 bases between the germline ends. CDR3 nucleotides: TGTGCCAGCAGCTTCTCGAGTGGCTACACCTTC. Residues: CASSFSSGYTF.

The V and J genes are TRBV6-5 and TRBJ1-5; D gene unclear. Germline-derived CDR1 and CDR2 are MNHEY and SVGAGI. Trimming removed 0 bases from V and 6 bases from J, with 9 bases in between. The CDR3 totals 14 residues. The CDR3 region is CASSYSGKTQPQHF. CDR3 bases: TGTGCCAGCAGTTACTCCGGGAAAACTCAGCCCCAGCATTTT.

This clone occurred a few times. This chain's CDR3 is CASSQDWASGRPGELFF. DNA of the CDR3: TGCGCCAGCAGCCAAGATTGGGCTAGCGGGAGACCTGGGGAGCTGTTTTTT. V and J are TRBV4-3 and TRBJ2-2; TRBD2 matches at 10 bases. The CDR3 is made up of 17 amino acids. The J segment lost 8 bases and the V segment lost 0 bases, leaving 9 bases of the junction unmatched. Germline CDR1 is LGHNA and CDR2 is YSLEER.

The gene calls are TRBV10-3 and TRBJ2-3; 7 bases line up with TRBD2. The germline V gene encodes CDR1 ENHRY and CDR2 SYGVKD. Losses at the gene ends were 10 bases for V and 2 bases for J; bases not matched to a gene: 6. This CDR3 contains 13 residues. The DNA of the CDR3 is TGTGCCAGCCGGGACTACCTCACAGATACGCAGTATTTT. Translating it yields CASRDYLTDTQYF.

The chain uses TRBV2 and TRBJ2-3; unclear D gene. Trimming removed 6 bases from V and 6 bases from J, with 10 bases in between. This CDR3 comprises 12 residues. Germline lookup yields CDR1 SNHLY and CDR2 FYNNEI. The CDR3 loop is CASSLTTDTQYF. The DNA of the CDR3 is TGTGCCAGCAGCCTTACTACGGATACGCAGTATTTT.

The V call is TRBV7-9, the J call TRBJ1-2; 9 positions agree with TRBD1. The V gene's germline CDR1 is SEHNR and CDR2 FQNEAQ (reference sequence). With 1 base clipped from V and 0 bases from J, the junction kept 3 bases outside the gene matches. The CDR3 is made up of 16 amino acids. Here the CDR3 DNA reads TGTGCCAGCAGCTTAGTCCGGGACAGGGCTAACTATGGCTACACCTTC. It translates to CASSLVRDRANYGYTF.

This clone occurred once. The CDR3 region has the DNA TGTGCCAGCAGTTTATTCAGGGATCTAGATGGCTACACCTTC. It specifies CASSLFRDLDGYTF. The gene calls are TRBV28 and TRBJ1-2; a possible D gene is TRBD1 (5 bases). The V gene lost 1 base and the J gene lost 6 bases, with 12 bases spanning the gap. This CDR3 spans 14 amino acids. Germline V gene lookup returns CDR1 MDHEN and CDR2 SYDVKM.

The J gene is TRBJ2-2, the V gene TRBV7-6; TRBD2 agrees at 7 bases. The J segment lost 4 bases and the V segment lost 3 bases, leaving 8 bases of the junction unmatched. The CDR3 has 16 amino acids. CDR1 and CDR2 (germline): SGHVS, FNYEAQ. The CDR3 bases are TGTGCCAGCAGCTTCCCCGCGGGAGCGCTCACCGGGGAGCTGTTTTTT. As protein: CASSFPAGALTGELFF. The whole variable domain, filled in from reference TRBV7-6 and TRBJ2-2, reads GAGVSQSPRYKVTKRGQDVALRCDPISGHVSLYWYRQALGQGPEFLTYFNYEAQQDKSGLPNDRFSAERPEGSISTLTIQRTEQRDSAMYRCASSFPAGALTGELFFGEGSRLTVL.

V gene TRBV4-1 combines with J gene TRBJ1-6; TRBD1 matches 7 bases. The V segment lost 4 bases and the J segment 4 bases; nucleotides outside the gene matches: 4. Germline values: CDR1 MGHRA, CDR2 YSYEKL. The CDR3 runs to 15 residues. The CDR3 region has the DNA TGCGCCAGCAGCCCCCGGGACAGTTATAATTCACCCCTCCACTTT. It specifies CASSPRDSYNSPLHF.